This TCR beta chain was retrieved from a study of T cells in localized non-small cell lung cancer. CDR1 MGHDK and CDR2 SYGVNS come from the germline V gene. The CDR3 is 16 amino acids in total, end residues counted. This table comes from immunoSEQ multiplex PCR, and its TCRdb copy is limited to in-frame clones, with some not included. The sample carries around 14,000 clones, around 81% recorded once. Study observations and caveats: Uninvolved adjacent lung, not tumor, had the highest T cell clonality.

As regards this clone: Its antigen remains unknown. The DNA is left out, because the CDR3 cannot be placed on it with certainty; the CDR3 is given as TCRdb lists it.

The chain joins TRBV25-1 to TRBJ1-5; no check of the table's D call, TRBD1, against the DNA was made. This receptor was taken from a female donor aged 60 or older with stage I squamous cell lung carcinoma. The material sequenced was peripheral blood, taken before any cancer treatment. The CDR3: CASSSSGQGIHQPQHF.